A selection of T cell receptor beta chains follows, all from one sample in a study of T cell responses to AZD1222 COVID-19 vaccine. The method was immunoSEQ multiplex PCR; TCRdb's version includes in-frame clones alone and lacks a portion of them. The sample records roughly 80,000 clones, under 95% being singletons. The sequencing here drew on peripheral blood, taken on day 0 of MenACWY control vaccination. The receptors were gathered from an adult in good health. Both conserved end residues are part of each CDR3. A D gene is named only where the DNA matches it firmly. Only some rows state a clone size, as once, few, many or a class for expanded clones.

TRBJ2-2,.,TRBV5-1,TRBD2,TGCGCCAGCAGCACCGGACTAGCGGGACGTAACGGGGAGCTGTTTTTT,CASSTGLAGRNGELFF
TRBJ1-1,.,TRBV9,.,TGTGCCAGCACTCCAGATATGAACACTGAAGCTTTCTTT,CASTPDMNTEAFF
TRBJ2-1,.,TRBV12-3/TRBV12-4,.,TGTGCCAGCAGAGCACACGTCAATGAGCAGTTCTTC,CASRAHVNEQFF
TRBJ2-4,.,TRBV19,TRBD2,TGTGCCAGTAGAACGACTAGCGGTTTAGCCAAAAACATTCAGTACTTC,CASRTTSGLAKNIQYF
TRBJ1-2,.,TRBV11-2,TRBD1,TGTGCCAGCAGCTTTCGGGTGACAGGGATCTATGGCTACACCTTC,CASSFRVTGIYGYTF
TRBJ1-6,few,TRBV9,.,TGTGCCAGCAGCGTAGAATCTTCAGTCAGCGGGTCACCCCTCCACTTT,CASSVESSVSGSPLHF
TRBJ1-6,few,TRBV7-9,TRBD1,TGTGCCAGCAGCTCACAGGGGGATAATTCACCCCTCCACTTT,CASSSQGDNSPLHF
TRBJ2-3,.,TRBV6-2/TRBV6-3,TRBD2,TGTGCCAGCAGTTCCGCACTAGCGGGCCTAGAGGATACGCAGTATTTT,CASSSALAGLEDTQYF
TRBJ2-1,.,TRBV7-9,.,TGTGCCAGCAGCTTAGAGTTCCCGCTACCCGATGAGCAGTTCTTC,CASSLEFPLPDEQFF
TRBJ1-2,.,TRBV20-1,.,TGCAGTGCTAGAATGTCGTATGGCTACACCTTC,CSARMSYGYTF
TRBJ1-2,few,TRBV12-3/TRBV12-4,TRBD1,TGTGCCAGCGTTAGGACAGGATTTGGCTACACCTTC,CASVRTGFGYTF
TRBJ2-1,.,TRBV3-1/TRBV3-2,.,TGTGCCAGCAGCCCACCACCCGACTTCAACAATGAGCAGTTCTTC,CASSPPPDFNNEQFF
TRBJ1-2,.,TRBV7-8,TRBD1,TGTGCCAGCAGCTGGACAGGGGACGAGGGCTACACCTTC,CASSWTGDEGYTF
TRBJ2-1,.,TRBV7-9,.,TGTGCCAGCAGTTTAAGCCCAAATGAGCAGTTCTTC,CASSLSPNEQFF
TRBJ2-2,.,TRBV19,.,TGTGCCAGTAGCAGAGACTACACCGGGGAGCTGTTTTTT,CASSRDYTGELFF
TRBJ1-4,once,TRBV6-1,.,TGTGCCAGCACTCCCGGGGGGGGACGAACAGAAAAACTGTTTTTT,CASTPGGGRTEKLFF
TRBJ1-1,.,TRBV5-1,TRBD1,TGCGCCAGCAGCCTAGGGACAGGCTCTGAAGCTTTCTTT,CASSLGTGSEAFF
TRBJ1-4,.,TRBV9,.,TGTGCCAGCAGCGAAGGGACGTCTTTTAATGAAAAACTGTTTTTT,CASSEGTSFNEKLFF
TRBJ2-7,.,TRBV30,.,TGTGCCTGGAGTCGATCGGACGAGCAGTACTTC,CAWSRSDEQYF
TRBJ1-2,.,TRBV18,TRBD1,TGTGCCAGCTCACAGGGACAGTTGAAATATGGCTACACCTTC,CASSQGQLKYGYTF
TRBJ2-2,.,TRBV9,.,TGTGCCAGCAGCGTAGCTGGGGAGCTGTTTTTT,CASSVAGELFF
TRBJ1-6,.,TRBV19,.,TGTGCCAGTAGTATAGGGAGGACTTCACCCCTCCACTTT,CASSIGRTSPLHF
TRBJ2-7,once,TRBV7-3,.,TGTGCCAGCAGCGAAATCCAGTGCCACGAGCAGTACTTC,CASSEIQCHEQYF
TRBJ2-7,.,TRBV19,TRBD2,TGTGCCAGTAGTACGGGACTAGCGAACGAGCAGTACTTC,CASSTGLANEQYF
TRBJ2-1,.,TRBV21-1,.,TGTGCCAGCAGCAAAGCCTTGGGACTAGGACACAATGAGCAGTTCTTC,CASSKALGLGHNEQFF
TRBJ2-1,.,TRBV7-9,TRBD1,TGTGCCAGCAGCCTGGGACAGGGGGCTTCTAATGAGCAGTTCTTC,CASSLGQGASNEQFF
TRBJ2-7,.,TRBV3-1/TRBV3-2,.,TGTGCCAGCAGCCAAACACGGGGTAAAGTTAGCTACGAGCAGTACTTC,CASSQTRGKVSYEQYF
TRBJ1-2,.,TRBV6-2/TRBV6-3,.,TGTGCCAGCAGTTACGGGTCAGGCTATGGCTACACCTTC,CASSYGSGYGYTF
TRBJ2-1,.,TRBV7-9,.,TGTGCCAGCAGCCCTAGCCATGTTGAGCAGTTCTTC,CASSPSHVEQFF
TRBJ2-7,.,TRBV6-5,.,TGTGCCAGCAGTTACTTCCCAGGGAATCCCTACGAGCAGTACTTC,CASSYFPGNPYEQYF
TRBJ2-2,.,TRBV24-1,TRBD1,TGTGCCACCAGTGATTCCGGGACAGGGGATTCGAGGGAGCTGTTTTTT,CATSDSGTGDSRELFF
TRBJ1-4,.,TRBV30,.,TGTGCCTGGAGTTTGGGTAATGAAAAACTGTTTTTT,CAWSLGNEKLFF
TRBJ2-3,.,TRBV5-6,.,TGTGCCAGCAGCTTGGGGAGGGGGCGAACAGATACGCAGTATTTT,CASSLGRGRTDTQYF
TRBJ2-7,few,TRBV7-2,.,TGTGCCAGCAGCTTAGCGGGACACCTCGAGCAGTACTTC,CASSLAGHLEQYF
TRBJ2-1,.,TRBV7-6,TRBD2,TGTGCCTCGGGACTAGCGGGGAATGAGCAGTTCTTC,CASGLAGNEQFF
TRBJ2-2,.,TRBV19,.,TGTGCCAGTAGTACATCAGCGATGGGGAACACCGGGGAGCTGTTTTTT,CASSTSAMGNTGELFF
TRBJ2-7,once,TRBV5-1,TRBD2,TGCGCCAGCAGCCCGTCTAGCGGATCCTACGAGCAGTACTTC,CASSPSSGSYEQYF
TRBJ2-2,.,TRBV19,.,TGTGCCAGTAGTATAGACCGGACGGCTTTGGACACCGGGGAGCTGTTTTTT,CASSIDRTALDTGELFF
TRBJ1-2,.,TRBV30,.,TGTGCCTGGGACCACTTTGACTACACCTTC,CAWDHFDYTF
TRBJ1-4,.,TRBV19,TRBD1,TGTGCCAGCAGGGACAGGGACAATGAAAAACTGTTTTTT,CASRDRDNEKLFF
TRBJ2-5,.,TRBV28,.,TGTGCCAGCAGTTCCCCGGTCCTGGACCGAGGTTTGGGGGAGACCCAGTACTTC,CASSSPVLDRGLGETQYF
TRBJ1-6,once,TRBV25-1,.,TGTGCCAGCAGTTTCTCCCGGGGGGTCTCACCCCTCCACTTT,CASSFSRGVSPLHF
TRBJ1-1,once,TRBV28,TRBD1,TGTGCCAGCAGTTTAATGGTGACAGGGTCAGCTTTCTTT,CASSLMVTGSAFF
TRBJ2-1,.,TRBV29-1,.,TGCAGCGTTCAGGGCGACTCATCAAGGGGGACCAATGAGCAGTTCTTC,CSVQGDSSRGTNEQFF
TRBJ2-7,.,TRBV29-1,TRBD2,TGCAGCGTACGACCGGGACTAGCGGGAATCTCCTACGAGCAGTACTTC,CSVRPGLAGISYEQYF
TRBJ2-7,.,TRBV5-5,.,TGTGCCAGCAGCTTGGCTGGGAACGAGCAGTACTTC,CASSLAGNEQYF
TRBJ1-6,few,TRBV28,.,TGTGCCAGCACTACGGACGAGGCCTGGCCCCTCCACTTT,CASTTDEAWPLHF
TRBJ1-2,few,TRBV7-2,TRBD1,TGTGCCAGCAGCTTAGGACAGGGTAACTATGGCTACACCTTC,CASSLGQGNYGYTF
TRBJ2-1,.,TRBV3-1/TRBV3-2,.,TGTGCCAGCAGCCAAGGTTCCCGTGGGGATGAGCAGTTCTTC,CASSQGSRGDEQFF
TRBJ2-7,once,TRBV18,.,TGTGCCAGCTCACCACCGAGCTCCTACGAGCAGTACTTC,CASSPPSSYEQYF
TRBJ2-5,.,TRBV18,.,TGTGCCAGCTCACCAGGAGGGGCAGAGACCCAGTACTTC,CASSPGGAETQYF
TRBJ2-2,.,TRBV4-2,.,TGTGCCAGCAGCCAAGAAATTGCCCGGGAGCTGTTTTTT,CASSQEIARELFF
TRBJ2-1,.,TRBV5-4,.,TGTGCCAGCAGGGGGCCCAATGAGCAGTTCTTC,CASRGPNEQFF
TRBJ2-5,.,TRBV5-4,TRBD2,TGTGCCAGCAGCTTGATGGCTAGCGGGAAACAAGAGACCCAGTACTTC,CASSLMASGKQETQYF
TRBJ1-5,.,TRBV9,TRBD1,TGTGCCAGCAGCGCGACAGGACAGGGCAATCAGCCCCAGCATTTT,CASSATGQGNQPQHF
TRBJ2-1,.,TRBV29-1,.,TGCAAGGCTTTCGGCTCCTACAATGAGCAGTTCTTC,CKAFGSYNEQFF
TRBJ1-4,.,TRBV7-9,TRBD1,TGTGCCAGCAGCTTATCGGGACAGGGACGAGAAAAACTGTTTTTT,CASSLSGQGREKLFF
TRBJ1-2,.,TRBV28,.,TGTGCCAGCAGCAGTACTAACTATGGCTACACCTTC,CASSSTNYGYTF
TRBJ1-1,.,TRBV13,TRBD1,TGTGCCAGCAGCCCACTGGGGGACAGGGGGGTTGGCACTGAAGCTTTCTTT,CASSPLGDRGVGTEAFF
TRBJ2-1,.,TRBV9,.,TGTGCCAGCAGCGTATTGGGTAGCGGAAACAATGAGCAGTTCTTC,CASSVLGSGNNEQFF